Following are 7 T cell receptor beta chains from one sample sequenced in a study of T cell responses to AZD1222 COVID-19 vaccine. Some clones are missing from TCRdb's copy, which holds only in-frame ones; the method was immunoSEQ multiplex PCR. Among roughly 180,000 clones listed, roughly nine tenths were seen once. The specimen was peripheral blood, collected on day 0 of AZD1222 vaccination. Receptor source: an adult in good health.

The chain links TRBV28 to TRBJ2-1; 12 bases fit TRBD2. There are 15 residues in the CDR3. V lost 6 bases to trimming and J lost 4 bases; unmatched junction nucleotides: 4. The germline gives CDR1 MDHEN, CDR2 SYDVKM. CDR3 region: CASRIGLAGYNEQFF. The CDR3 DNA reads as TGTGCCAGCAGAATCGGACTAGCGGGGTACAATGAGCAGTTCTTC.

CDR3 in DNA: TGTGCCACCTCCGAGGGGGGGATTCCTGGAAACACCATATATTTT. Protein sequence: CATSEGGIPGNTIYF. The chain recombines TRBV27 with TRBJ1-3; D perhaps matches TRBD1 (6 bases). This CDR3 is built from 15 residues. V lost 10 bases and J 2 bases, leaving 18 bases between the germline ends. CDR1 MNHEY and CDR2 SMNVEV come from the germline V gene (reference sequence).

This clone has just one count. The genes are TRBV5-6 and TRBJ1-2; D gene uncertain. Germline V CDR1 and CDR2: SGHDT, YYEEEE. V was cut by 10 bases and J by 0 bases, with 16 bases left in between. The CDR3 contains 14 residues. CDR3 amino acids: CAAKHRSANYGYTF. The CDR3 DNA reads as TGTGCCGCGAAACACCGATCGGCTAACTATGGCTACACCTTC.

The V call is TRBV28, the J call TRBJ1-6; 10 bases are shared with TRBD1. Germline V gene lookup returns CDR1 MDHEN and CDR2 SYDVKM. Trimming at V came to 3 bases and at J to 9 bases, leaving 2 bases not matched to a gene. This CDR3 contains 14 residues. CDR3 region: CASSLGQGSSPLHF. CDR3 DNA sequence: TGTGCCAGCAGTTTGGGACAGGGGAGTTCACCCCTCCACTTT.

As DNA, the CDR3 is TGCGCCAGCAGCTTGGAACAGCCAAATTCACCCCTCCACTTT. This codes for CASSLEQPNSPLHF. V gene TRBV5-1 combines with J gene TRBJ1-6; D gene unclear. The CDR3 length is 14 residues. In germline, CDR1 is SGHRS, CDR2 YFSETQ. The germline V and J ends were trimmed by 0 bases and 7 bases, with 8 bases remaining between them.

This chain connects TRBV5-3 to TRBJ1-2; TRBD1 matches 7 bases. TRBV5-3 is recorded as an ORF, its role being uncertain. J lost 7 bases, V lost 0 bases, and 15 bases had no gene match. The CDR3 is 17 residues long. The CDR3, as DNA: TGTGCCAGAAGCTTGGGCCAGGGGGTATCTATAGATTGTGGCTACACCTTC. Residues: CARSLGQGVSIDCGYTF.

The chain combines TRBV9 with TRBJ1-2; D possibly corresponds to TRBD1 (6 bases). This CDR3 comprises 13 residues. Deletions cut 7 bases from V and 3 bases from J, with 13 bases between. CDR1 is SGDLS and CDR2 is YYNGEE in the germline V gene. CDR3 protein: CASSGGRHYGYTF. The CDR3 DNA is TGTGCCAGCTCGGGGGGCCGCCACTATGGCTACACCTTC. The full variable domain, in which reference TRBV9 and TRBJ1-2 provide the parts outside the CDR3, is DSGVTQTPKHLITATGQRVTLRCSPRSGDLSVYWYQQSLDQGLQFLIQYYNGEERAKGNILERFSAQQFPDLHSELNLSSLELGDSALYFCASSGGRHYGYTFGSGTRLTVV.